The clone carrying this T cell receptor (beta chain) was counted a single time. Its antigen is still unknown. Repertoires were generated with immunoSEQ multiplex PCR, while TCRdb's copy carries only in-frame clones and drops some. Found here are about 47,000 clones, more than 85% of them singletons; the top ten hold approximately 2.4%. This sample was included in a study of T cells in localized non-small cell lung cancer. Points from the study as a whole: An association was observed between higher blood T cell density and longer overall survival. Sequencing was limited to one tumor region, leaving the possibility of heterogeneity open. A median of approximately 50 clones ranked among the top 100 in tumor appeared in adjacent lung. Adjacent uninvolved lung had the highest clonality, suggesting focused antigen responses.

The CDR3 extends over 13 amino acids. The V end was cut by 3 bases, the J end by 7 bases, with 10 bases between. The V gene's germline CDR1 is SGHDN and CDR2 FVKESK. The sample here was PBMCs, taken before any cancer treatment. The rearrangement links TRBV14 to TRBJ2-1; tentative D call: TRBD1 (6 bases). The TCR was taken from a man between 40 and 69 years old with stage II lung adenocarcinoma. CDR3 DNA sequence: TGTGCCAGCAGCCACTTACAGGGAAATGAGCAGTTCTTC. Its translation is CASSHLQGNEQFF.